This record looks at one T cell receptor beta chain sequence and its context. Its antigen specificity is not known. The record has no base qualities; no much larger clone is one base away. From each donor, a single peripheral blood sample of 100 to 150 mL on average was drawn into heparinised tubes. Using a panel that included CD45RO, CCR7, CD25, CD127, CD95 and CD27, naive, central memory, regulatory and stem cell-like memory CD4+ T cells were sorted on a BD FACSAria II. Every sorted population had a purity above 95%. PBMCs were separated immediately by Lymphoprep density gradient centrifugation and were stained directly, without being cultured. Samples were stained and sorted in pairs, with one healthy donor and one patient per experiment, so that batch effects were minimized. The entire isolated RNA was reverse transcribed using the High Capacity cDNA Reverse Transcription Kit, and thus expressed TCRB transcripts were sequenced. Deep immunoSEQ sequencing was performed on naive, central memory and regulatory T cell samples, with an average of roughly 3.6 million total reads per sample. After sorted cells were lysed in RLT buffer, RNA was extracted with DNase-treated RNeasy Micro or Mini kits, with the choice depending on cell number. Each cell subset was processed on its own to prevent cross-contamination, while patient and healthy donor samples were processed together. Using the immunoSEQ multiplex PCR, TCRB sequences were amplified from cDNA into 87-bp fragments spanning the CDR3 region. Sequencing of the amplicons was done on the Illumina HiSeq platform. The published analysis was carried out like this. Synthetic template baselines were used to correct PCR bias computationally, reads within Hamming distance 2 were collapsed, and singletons that could not be merged were discarded. Reads were aligned against IMGT so that V, D and J genes, CDR3 length and insertions or deletions at six rearrangement sites could be assigned. Within each subset, clonotype counts were normalized to the number of sorted cells before true diversity and Gini coefficients were calculated with the tcR R package. The overlap coefficient, calculated on TCRB nucleotide sequences, was used to measure repertoire sharing. TCRdb provides this immuneACCESS table in a form limited to in-frame rearrangements. Some clones are lacking; in checked studies, under half of them reflect an unresolved V gene, and why the rest are absent is not known. V and J calls and clone size are copied from that table; D and trimming were computed from the DNA. The sample contains some 350,000 clones, over 8.5% of them found a single time. About 0.64% of the sample lies in the top ten.

The data stem from a study of beta chain features in type 1 diabetes (dated 2018 in TCRdb). Looking at the study overall: Patients and healthy donors did not differ in mean age, gender distribution, total cell number or subset yield. The study compared TCRB repertoires of sorted circulating CD4+ T cell subsets between recently diagnosed type 1 diabetes patients and matched healthy donors. A total of approximately 99,000,000 sorted cells were examined across all samples, and RNA yield correlated strongly with the number of cells per subset. Regulatory and stem cell-like memory subsets were obtained from only 8 patients and roughly 8 healthy donors, while naive and central memory subsets were obtained from all 30 or so donors. What the work shows at the level of the full study, not this receptor alone: Because the HLA sub-analyses included only small numbers of individuals, any influence of HLA type on TCRB rearrangement was left unresolved. Type 1 diabetes patients showed a moderate but significant shortening of TCRB CDR3 length in all four CD4+ subsets. At VDJ recombination sites, type 1 diabetes patients had fewer insertions and more deleted nucleotides, which implies abnormalities in thymic rearrangement. PCR might favor shorter templates, but patient and control samples were amplified and corrected together, so any skew would affect both groups equally. Because cDNA rather than genomic DNA was sequenced, highly expressing activated cells could have been over-represented, although no difference in activation and CD3 levels was found between groups. The naive, central memory and regulatory TCRB repertoires appeared to resemble one another more closely among patients than among healthy donors.

The germline V end is reduced by 4 bases and the J end by 3 bases; junction bases left unmatched: 7. From a lookup of the germline V gene, CDR1 and CDR2 are MNHNS and SASEGT. Including cysteine and phenylalanine, the CDR3 has 15 amino acids. CDR3 DNA only is kept here, 45 bases in frame from base 1. The V and J genes are TRBV6-1 and TRBJ2-5, with 8 bases aligning to TRBD2. The specimen was central memory CD4+ T cells from blood. The TCR originated in a man aged 25 to 40 with type 1 diabetes. The DNA is as follows: TGTGCCAGCAGTGCGCTAACTAGCGGAGAAGAGACCCAGTACTTC. Protein translation: CASSALTSGEETQYF.